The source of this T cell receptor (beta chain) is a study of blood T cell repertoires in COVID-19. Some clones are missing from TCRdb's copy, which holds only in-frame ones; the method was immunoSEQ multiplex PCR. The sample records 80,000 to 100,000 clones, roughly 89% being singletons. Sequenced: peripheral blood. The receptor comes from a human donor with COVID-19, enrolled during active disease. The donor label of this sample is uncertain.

Written as DNA, the CDR3 is TGTGCCAGCAGCGTAGATCCTTCCCCTTATCAGCCCCAGCATTTT. Translation: CASSVDPSPYQPQHF. This chain uses TRBV9 with TRBJ1-5; D unclear. Germline values: CDR1 SGDLS, CDR2 YYNGEE. CDR3 size: 15 residues. V was trimmed by 0 bases and J by 5 bases, leaving 12 bases between them.